This is a list of T cell receptor beta chains from one sample in a study of PD-L1 blockade in urothelial cancer. Clones were sequenced by immunoSEQ multiplex PCR, and TCRdb holds only the in-frame ones, with some missing. The table has tens of thousands of clones, roughly 84% seen once. This sample comprised PBMCs, obtained around atezolizumab (anti-PD-L1) treatment. The origin of the receptors is a man aged 60 to 75 with urothelial cancer. Both conserved end residues are part of each CDR3. Each record gives: clone size, D gene, V gene, J gene, CDR3 DNA, CDR3 protein. D genes are given only for firm matches. Only some rows state a clone size, as once, few, many or a class for expanded clones.

size: .; D: .; V: TRBV25-1; J: TRBJ2-3; DNA: TGTGCCAGCAGTGAAGCCAGGCTGGCTGATACGCAGTATTTT; CDR3: CASSEARLADTQYF
size: .; D: .; V: TRBV5-1; J: TRBJ2-5; DNA: TGCGCCAGCAGCTTGAACGGGAGAGAGACCCAGTACTTC; CDR3: CASSLNGRETQYF
size: .; D: .; V: TRBV6-6; J: TRBJ1-3; DNA: TGTGCCAGCAGTCGAGGGTCGACGAGCTCAGGAAACACCATATATTTT; CDR3: CASSRGSTSSGNTIYF
size: once; D: .; V: TRBV10-3; J: TRBJ2-1; DNA: TGTGCCATCAGTGAGGGCAGGGCCGGCAATGAGCAGTTCTTC; CDR3: CAISEGRAGNEQFF
size: .; D: .; V: TRBV6-1; J: TRBJ1-4; DNA: TGTGCCAGCAGGGGCCTATCTGCAACTAATGAAAAACTGTTTTTT; CDR3: CASRGLSATNEKLFF
size: .; D: TRBD1; V: TRBV4-1; J: TRBJ2-2; DNA: TGCGCCAGCAGCCAGTCCCGGGACAGGGGGCTAACCGGGGAGCTGTTTTTT; CDR3: CASSQSRDRGLTGELFF
size: .; D: TRBD2; V: TRBV29-1; J: TRBJ2-7; DNA: TGCAGCGTTGATGGACTAGCGGGAGGGAGCTCCTACGAGCAGTACTTC; CDR3: CSVDGLAGGSSYEQYF
size: .; D: TRBD1; V: TRBV2; J: TRBJ2-2; DNA: TGTGCCAGCAGTAAGACAGGGGGGAACACCGGGGAGCTGTTTTTT; CDR3: CASSKTGGNTGELFF
size: few; D: TRBD1; V: TRBV7-8; J: TRBJ1-1; DNA: TGTGCCAGCAGCCTACAGGGGGCAGGTACTGAAGCTTTCTTT; CDR3: CASSLQGAGTEAFF
size: .; D: TRBD1; V: TRBV29-1; J: TRBJ2-3; DNA: TGCAGCGTTAAGCTTCCGGGACAGGGGGTTAGCACAGATACGCAGTATTTT; CDR3: CSVKLPGQGVSTDTQYF
size: .; D: TRBD2; V: TRBV7-2; J: TRBJ2-1; DNA: TGTGCCAGCAGCTCAACTAGCGTTCTGTTCTTC; CDR3: CASSSTSVLFF
size: .; D: .; V: TRBV5-1; J: TRBJ1-1; DNA: TGCGCCACCGCGGGGGCAGGGAGGGGAACTGAAGCTTTCTTT; CDR3: CATAGAGRGTEAFF
size: once; D: TRBD2; V: TRBV7-9; J: TRBJ2-1; DNA: TGTGCCAGCAGCTTAGTCCCTAGCGGGAGCTTTAATGAGCAGTTCTTC; CDR3: CASSLVPSGSFNEQFF
size: once; D: .; V: TRBV29-1; J: TRBJ1-2; DNA: TGCAGCGTGCGGACGAGGGACTATGGCTACACCTTC; CDR3: CSVRTRDYGYTF
size: .; D: TRBD1; V: TRBV29-1; J: TRBJ2-7; DNA: TGCAGCGTTGAAGATGGCGGACAGGGGGCAACCTACGAGCAGTACTTC; CDR3: CSVEDGGQGATYEQYF
size: once; D: .; V: TRBV20-1; J: TRBJ2-3; DNA: TGCAGTGCAAGCCCGGTGGATACGCAGTATTTT; CDR3: CSASPVDTQYF
size: .; D: TRBD1; V: TRBV18; J: TRBJ2-5; DNA: TGTGCCAGCTCACCACCGGGGACAGGTGCAATCCAAGAGACCCAGTACTTC; CDR3: CASSPPGTGAIQETQYF
size: once; D: .; V: TRBV2; J: TRBJ2-1; DNA: TGTGCCGGGGCTAGCGAAGCTTACAATGAGCAGTTCTTC; CDR3: CAGASEAYNEQFF
size: .; D: TRBD2; V: TRBV5-1; J: TRBJ2-3; DNA: TGCGCCAGCAGCGGAGATAGCGGGAGGGCCCAAGATACGCAGTATTTT; CDR3: CASSGDSGRAQDTQYF
size: .; D: TRBD2; V: TRBV6-1; J: TRBJ2-1; DNA: TGTGCCACGGGGCGGGGGATTGGTGAGCAGTTCTTC; CDR3: CATGRGIGEQFF
size: .; D: .; V: TRBV2; J: TRBJ1-5; DNA: TGTGCCAGCAGTGGGACGGGAAATCAGCCCCAGCATTTT; CDR3: CASSGTGNQPQHF
size: .; D: .; V: TRBV6-5; J: TRBJ2-5; DNA: TGTGCCAGCAGTTACTCAGGATCAGGGTTGGAGACCCAGTACTTC; CDR3: CASSYSGSGLETQYF
size: .; D: .; V: TRBV7-2; J: TRBJ2-5; DNA: TGTGCCAGCAGCCGCCAGGGGTCGAGCGGAAGGGAGCAGTACTTC; CDR3: CASSRQGSSGREQYF
size: .; D: .; V: TRBV10-3; J: TRBJ1-3; DNA: TGTGCCATCAGTGAGACAGGGGGAAACACCATATATTTT; CDR3: CAISETGGNTIYF
size: .; D: .; V: TRBV7-6; J: TRBJ2-3; DNA: TGTGCCAGCAGCTTAGCAGAGGGATTCACAGATACGCAGTATTTT; CDR3: CASSLAEGFTDTQYF
size: .; D: .; V: TRBV5-6; J: TRBJ2-1; DNA: TGTGCCAGCAGGAGGGACATAGAAAGTGGTGAGCAGTTCTTC; CDR3: CASRRDIESGEQFF
size: .; D: TRBD1; V: TRBV28; J: TRBJ2-7; DNA: TGTGCCAGCAGTTCACCTGGACAGGGCGACGAGCAGTACTTC; CDR3: CASSSPGQGDEQYF
size: .; D: .; V: TRBV4-3; J: TRBJ2-3; DNA: TGCGCCAGCAGCCAAGATCTCGGTGATACGCAGTATTTT; CDR3: CASSQDLGDTQYF
size: .; D: .; V: TRBV5-1; J: TRBJ2-5; DNA: TGCGCCAGCAGCTTGGGTAGGGGCGCGCCACCGAGAGAGACCCAGTACTTC; CDR3: CASSLGRGAPPRETQYF
size: .; D: TRBD2; V: TRBV4-3; J: TRBJ2-5; DNA: TGCGCCAGCAGCCAAGATGCAGCGGGAGATCAAGAGACCCAGTACTTC; CDR3: CASSQDAAGDQETQYF
size: .; D: .; V: TRBV2; J: TRBJ1-1; DNA: TGTGCCAGCAGAACAGGGTTGATGAACACTGAAGCTTTCTTT; CDR3: CASRTGLMNTEAFF
size: .; D: .; V: TRBV10-1; J: TRBJ2-5; DNA: TGCGCCAGCAGGACGAGGCGAGGCGAGACCCAGTACTTC; CDR3: CASRTRRGETQYF
size: .; D: TRBD1; V: TRBV7-8; J: TRBJ2-1; DNA: TGTGCCAGCAGCGCCCACAGGGGATCTACGTCGAGCTCCTACAATGAGCAGTTCTTC; CDR3: CASSAHRGSTSSSYNEQFF
size: .; D: TRBD1; V: TRBV19; J: TRBJ1-5; DNA: TGTGCCAGTAGCCGCGGAATCGGCCCAGGGGGCAGTCAGCCCCAGCATTTT; CDR3: CASSRGIGPGGSQPQHF
size: .; D: TRBD1; V: TRBV5-1; J: TRBJ1-6; DNA: TGCGCCAGCAGCTTGGAGGTGACAGGGGGCTCGGTTTCAACCCCACTACGCCCCCTCCACTTT; CDR3: CASSLEVTGGSVSTPLRPLHF
size: few; D: .; V: TRBV28; J: TRBJ1-2; DNA: TGTGCCAGCAGTTTATCGTTTGGCTACACCTTC; CDR3: CASSLSFGYTF
size: .; D: .; V: TRBV9; J: TRBJ1-1; DNA: TGTGCCAGCAGCGTTACTCAGGGGAAAGCTGAAGCTTTCTTT; CDR3: CASSVTQGKAEAFF
size: .; D: TRBD1; V: TRBV19; J: TRBJ1-2; DNA: TGTGCCAGTAGTACCCCGGGACAGGGGTTCTATGGCTACACCTTC; CDR3: CASSTPGQGFYGYTF
size: once; D: .; V: TRBV5-4; J: TRBJ1-3; DNA: TGTGCCAGCAGCTTCGGGGGGCGCTCTGGAAACACCATATATTTT; CDR3: CASSFGGRSGNTIYF
size: .; D: .; V: TRBV4-1; J: TRBJ2-1; DNA: TGCGCCAGCAGTCGGGACAACTACAATGAGCAGTTCTTC; CDR3: CASSRDNYNEQFF
size: .; D: TRBD1; V: TRBV5-1; J: TRBJ2-1; DNA: TGCGCCAGCAGCTGGCGGACAGGGCGGGGTGAGCAGTTCTTC; CDR3: CASSWRTGRGEQFF
size: .; D: .; V: TRBV5-1; J: TRBJ2-1; DNA: TGCGCCAGCAGCGAAGGGGCGCTCTCCTACAATGAGCAGTTCTTC; CDR3: CASSEGALSYNEQFF
size: .; D: .; V: TRBV7-2; J: TRBJ2-5; DNA: TGTGCCAGCAGCCCACAGGGCACCCAAGAGACCCAGTACTTC; CDR3: CASSPQGTQETQYF
size: .; D: .; V: TRBV5-6; J: TRBJ2-1; DNA: TGTGCCAGCAGGGGGGGGGCCGGGGAAAAGGTGAATGAGCAGTTCTTC; CDR3: CASRGGAGEKVNEQFF
size: .; D: .; V: TRBV7-8; J: TRBJ1-2; DNA: TGTGCCAGCAGCTTAGCGCGGGGTGGGGGTCCCCACTATGGCTACACCTTC; CDR3: CASSLARGGGPHYGYTF
size: .; D: TRBD1; V: TRBV5-1; J: TRBJ1-1; DNA: TGCGCCAGCAGCTGGCAGGGGGTCACTGAAGCTTTCTTT; CDR3: CASSWQGVTEAFF
size: .; D: .; V: TRBV6-6; J: TRBJ1-1; DNA: TGTGCCAGCAGTTACGCACGGACAAACACTGAAGCTTTCTTT; CDR3: CASSYARTNTEAFF
size: few; D: .; V: TRBV5-1; J: TRBJ1-2; DNA: TGCGCCAGCAGCTTGGTAGAGGGATCCTATGGCTACACCTTC; CDR3: CASSLVEGSYGYTF
size: .; D: TRBD2; V: TRBV11-2; J: TRBJ2-3; DNA: TGTGCCAGCAGCCCCCCGGGCGACGGGAGGAATACGCAGTATTTT; CDR3: CASSPPGDGRNTQYF
size: once; D: TRBD2; V: TRBV30; J: TRBJ2-3; DNA: TGTGCCTGGAGAGGGGAGCTAGCGGGGGAGACAGATACGCAGTATTTT; CDR3: CAWRGELAGETDTQYF
size: once; D: TRBD1; V: TRBV19; J: TRBJ1-1; DNA: TGTGCCAGTAACTCGCTCCGGGACAGTAGTGAAGCTTTCTTT; CDR3: CASNSLRDSSEAFF
size: .; D: TRBD1; V: TRBV2; J: TRBJ1-3; DNA: TGTGCCAGCAGGCTACAGGGGGCGCTTTCTGGAAACACCATATATTTT; CDR3: CASRLQGALSGNTIYF
size: .; D: .; V: TRBV6-5; J: TRBJ1-1; DNA: TGTGCCAGCAGTCGGGAAACAGGGAAAGCTTTCTTT; CDR3: CASSRETGKAFF